The source of this T cell receptor (beta chain) is a study of blood T cell repertoires in COVID-19. The wider study: Acute and convalescent COVID-19 samples came from the United States, Italy and Spain. In each case, the material was cDNA or gDNA derived from T cells, B-cell-depleted T cells, or PBMCs.

Authors' processing steps: Amplifying reference gene primers gave estimates of nucleated cell counts. The repertoire was sequenced with immunoSEQ multiplex PCR; TCRdb's copy has only in-frame clones and lacks some. D and trimming come from the DNA, and the V and J calls and clone size come from that table. The sample includes tens of thousands of clones, around 83% of them seen just once. Trimming stripped 3 bases from V and 0 bases from J, with 9 bases between. The CDR3 runs to 15 residues. Germline assignment: CDR1 MGHDK and CDR2 SYGVNS. The sample comprised peripheral blood. The sequence came from a man aged 50 or older in a cohort sampled during active COVID-19. This chain joins TRBV25-1 and TRBJ2-1; no clear D. In nucleotides, the CDR3 is TGTGCCAGCAGTGACGCGGTGTTCTCCTACAATGAGCAGTTCTTC. Residues: CASSDAVFSYNEQFF.